The 16 T cell receptor beta chains below come from one sample, sequenced in a study of T cells in localized non-small cell lung cancer. Sequencing was performed with immunoSEQ multiplex PCR; in TCRdb, only in-frame clones are kept and a portion is missing. The sample includes thousands of clones, 40% seen only once; the top ten take under 14%. The sample here was lung tumor tissue, taken before any cancer treatment. These receptors originate from a male donor aged 60 or over with stage II squamous cell lung carcinoma.

The chain joins TRBV19 to TRBJ1-2, with D possibly being TRBD1 (5 bases). V was pared by 5 bases and J by 3 bases, with 25 bases between. Germline CDR1 and CDR2: LNHDA and SQIVND (reference sequence). The CDR3 totals 18 residues. CDR3 residues: CASSPPGLEQFLYYGYTF. CDR3 nucleotide sequence: TGTGCCAGTAGTCCACCGGGACTGGAACAATTCTTGTACTATGGCTACACCTTC.

This clone was detected a few times. V usage is TRBV29-1 and J usage is TRBJ2-1; D possibly corresponds to TRBD2 (6 bases). From germline, CDR1 is SQVTM and CDR2 ANQGSEA. The CDR3 length is 14 residues. Trimming took 4 bases from V and 1 from J, leaving 11 bases between them. The CDR3 here is CSVVMRDSYNEQFF. Here the CDR3 DNA reads TGCAGCGTTGTGATGCGGGATTCCTACAATGAGCAGTTCTTC.

The sample holds a few counts of this clone. The V and J genes are TRBV6-8 and TRBJ2-6; unclear D gene. The germline V and J ends were trimmed by 7 bases and 0 bases, with 10 bases remaining between them. Germline CDR1 and CDR2: MNHGY and SAAAGT. This CDR3 comprises 15 residues. The CDR3 DNA reads TGTGCCAGCACCCGGACGATCTCTGGGGCCAACGTCCTGACTTTC. Translation: CASTRTISGANVLTF.

This clone was seen more than once but under ten times. The chain is built from TRBV6-8 and TRBJ2-2; D may correspond to TRBD1 or TRBD2 (5 bases each). From germline, CDR1 is MNHGY and CDR2 SAAAGT. This CDR3 has 13 residues. Trimming took 3 bases from V and 7 from J, leaving 9 bases between them. The CDR3 DNA reads TGTGCCAGCAGTTATCGGGGCCGCGGGGAGCTGTTTTTT. Its protein product is CASSYRGRGELFF.

In its sample, this clone was seen a few times. This rearrangement joins TRBV6-8 to TRBJ1-4, with D hard to call. Germline CDR1 and CDR2: MNHGY and SAAAGT. The CDR3 is 14 residues long. Trimming pared 2 bases from V and 8 bases from J, leaving 12 bases between. In DNA, the CDR3 is TGTGCCAGCAGTTACGATTCGTTTGGGGAAAAACTGTTTTTT. Translation: CASSYDSFGEKLFF.

J is TRBJ2-5 and V is TRBV18; D call uncertain. The V gene's germline CDR1 is KGHSH and CDR2 LQKENI. With 3 bases removed from V and 2 bases from J, the gap between germline ends came to 10 bases. The CDR3 runs to 14 residues. In DNA form, the CDR3 reads TGTGCCAGCTCACCGGGGAACCGTCAAGAGACCCAGTACTTC. It is translated as CASSPGNRQETQYF.

The chain has TRBV19 and TRBJ2-3; no clear D. In germline, CDR1 is LNHDA, CDR2 SQIVND (reference sequence). V gave up 5 bases and J gave up 5 bases, with 14 bases separating them. The CDR3 consists of 14 residues. CDR3 DNA: TGTGCCAGTAGTGTCGGTACACCAAGAGATACGCAGTATTTT. The encoded protein is CASSVGTPRDTQYF.

The chain joins TRBV6-8 to TRBJ2-7; no clear D. V was shortened by 5 bases and J by 3 bases, with 11 bases between the two germline ends. Per germline, CDR1 MNHGY and CDR2 SAAAGT. This CDR3 region has 13 residues. CDR3 coding DNA: TGTGCCAGCAGTCAATACAGTGACTACGAGCAGTACTTC. Encoded protein: CASSQYSDYEQYF.

The gene calls are TRBV19 and TRBJ1-4, with D possibly being TRBD1 (5 bases). Trimming took off 3 bases at V and 5 bases at J, with 7 bases between the two ends. Germline lookup yields CDR1 LNHDA and CDR2 SQIVND (reference sequence). CDR3 length equals 13 residues. The CDR3 DNA sequence: TGTGCCAGTAGTATTAGGGGAAATGAAAAACTGTTTTTT. The encoded protein is CASSIRGNEKLFF.

This sequence joins TRBV18 and TRBJ1-1, with TRBD1 as a possible D gene (5 bases). V lost 6 bases and J lost 5, with 10 bases in between. The CDR3 is 12 amino acids. Germline CDR1 KGHSH, CDR2 LQKENI. This chain's CDR3 is CASSGGGTEAFF. DNA of the CDR3: TGTGCCAGCTCGGGGGGAGGTACTGAAGCTTTCTTT. The full variable domain, rest sourced from reference TRBV18 and TRBJ1-1, is NAGVMQNPRHLVRRRGQEARLRCSPMKGHSHVYWYRQLPEEGLKFMVYLQKENIIDESGMPKERFSAEFPKEGPSILRIQQVVRGDSAAYFCASSGGGTEAFFGQGTRLTVV.

The chain is built from TRBV11-3 and TRBJ2-3; tentative D call: TRBD1 (5 bases). Deletions cut 7 bases from V and 2 bases from J, with 16 bases between. Germline V gene data show CDR1 as SGHNT and CDR2 as YENEEA. The CDR3 is made up of 15 amino acids. The CDR3 region is CASNKGQSNTDTQYF. The CDR3 DNA reads as TGTGCCAGCAACAAGGGGCAGTCTAACACAGATACGCAGTATTTT.

This clone turned up a few times. This rearrangement joins TRBV10-3 to TRBJ1-2, with 8 nucleotides matching TRBD1. Trimming at V came to 7 bases and at J to 4 bases, leaving 8 bases not matched to a gene. Germline loops: CDR1 ENHRY, CDR2 SYGVKD. The CDR3 length is 14 residues. This chain's CDR3 is CAIKSQGASYGYTF. The CDR3 DNA is TGTGCCATCAAGTCCCAGGGGGCATCCTATGGCTACACCTTC.

The rearrangement uses TRBV11-3 and TRBJ2-1; the match to TRBD2 covers 8 bases. The CDR3 totals 16 residues. The V segment lost 5 bases and the J segment 1 base; nucleotides outside the gene matches: 7. CDR1 and CDR2 (germline): SGHNT, YENEEA. The chain's CDR3 is CASSPLAGRSYNEQFF. The CDR3 region has the DNA TGTGCCAGCAGCCCTCTAGCGGGCCGTTCCTACAATGAGCAGTTCTTC.

This clone was observed a handful of times. V is TRBV12-5 and J is TRBJ1-4; 11 bases map to TRBD1. The V gene's germline CDR1 is LGHNT and CDR2 FRNRAP. The V gene end was trimmed by 1 base and the J gene end by 6 bases; junction bases not matched to a gene: 1. This CDR3 is 15 amino acids long. CDR3 DNA sequence: TGTGCTAGTGGTTTGGGGGACAGGGGGTATGAAAAACTGTTTTTT. Its translation is CASGLGDRGYEKLFF.

The chain carries TRBV19 and TRBJ2-6; no clear D gene. V was clipped by 5 bases and J by 3 bases, with 11 bases between them. The germline V gene encodes CDR1 LNHDA and CDR2 SQIVND (reference sequence). The CDR3 is 15 residues long. In nucleotides, the CDR3 is TGTGCCAGTAGTTTCTCGTGGGTTGGGGCCAACGTCCTGACTTTC. This codes for CASSFSWVGANVLTF. The whole variable domain, remainder taken from reference TRBV19 and TRBJ2-6, is DGGITQSPKYLFRKEGQNVTLSCEQNLNHDAMYWYRQDPGQGLRLIYYSQIVNDFQKGDIAEGYSVSREKKESFPLTVTSAQKNPTAFYLCASSFSWVGANVLTFGAGSRLTVL.

CDR3 nucleotide sequence: TGTGCCAGCAGCTTCGGGGTGATCTCTGGGGCCAACGTCCTGACTTTC. Protein: CASSFGVISGANVLTF. The chain carries TRBV11-3 and TRBJ2-6; possibly TRBD2 for D (5 bases). The V end lost 3 bases, the J end lost 0 bases, and 9 bases lay between the germline ends. The germline V gene encodes CDR1 SGHNT and CDR2 YENEEA. The CDR3 totals 16 residues.